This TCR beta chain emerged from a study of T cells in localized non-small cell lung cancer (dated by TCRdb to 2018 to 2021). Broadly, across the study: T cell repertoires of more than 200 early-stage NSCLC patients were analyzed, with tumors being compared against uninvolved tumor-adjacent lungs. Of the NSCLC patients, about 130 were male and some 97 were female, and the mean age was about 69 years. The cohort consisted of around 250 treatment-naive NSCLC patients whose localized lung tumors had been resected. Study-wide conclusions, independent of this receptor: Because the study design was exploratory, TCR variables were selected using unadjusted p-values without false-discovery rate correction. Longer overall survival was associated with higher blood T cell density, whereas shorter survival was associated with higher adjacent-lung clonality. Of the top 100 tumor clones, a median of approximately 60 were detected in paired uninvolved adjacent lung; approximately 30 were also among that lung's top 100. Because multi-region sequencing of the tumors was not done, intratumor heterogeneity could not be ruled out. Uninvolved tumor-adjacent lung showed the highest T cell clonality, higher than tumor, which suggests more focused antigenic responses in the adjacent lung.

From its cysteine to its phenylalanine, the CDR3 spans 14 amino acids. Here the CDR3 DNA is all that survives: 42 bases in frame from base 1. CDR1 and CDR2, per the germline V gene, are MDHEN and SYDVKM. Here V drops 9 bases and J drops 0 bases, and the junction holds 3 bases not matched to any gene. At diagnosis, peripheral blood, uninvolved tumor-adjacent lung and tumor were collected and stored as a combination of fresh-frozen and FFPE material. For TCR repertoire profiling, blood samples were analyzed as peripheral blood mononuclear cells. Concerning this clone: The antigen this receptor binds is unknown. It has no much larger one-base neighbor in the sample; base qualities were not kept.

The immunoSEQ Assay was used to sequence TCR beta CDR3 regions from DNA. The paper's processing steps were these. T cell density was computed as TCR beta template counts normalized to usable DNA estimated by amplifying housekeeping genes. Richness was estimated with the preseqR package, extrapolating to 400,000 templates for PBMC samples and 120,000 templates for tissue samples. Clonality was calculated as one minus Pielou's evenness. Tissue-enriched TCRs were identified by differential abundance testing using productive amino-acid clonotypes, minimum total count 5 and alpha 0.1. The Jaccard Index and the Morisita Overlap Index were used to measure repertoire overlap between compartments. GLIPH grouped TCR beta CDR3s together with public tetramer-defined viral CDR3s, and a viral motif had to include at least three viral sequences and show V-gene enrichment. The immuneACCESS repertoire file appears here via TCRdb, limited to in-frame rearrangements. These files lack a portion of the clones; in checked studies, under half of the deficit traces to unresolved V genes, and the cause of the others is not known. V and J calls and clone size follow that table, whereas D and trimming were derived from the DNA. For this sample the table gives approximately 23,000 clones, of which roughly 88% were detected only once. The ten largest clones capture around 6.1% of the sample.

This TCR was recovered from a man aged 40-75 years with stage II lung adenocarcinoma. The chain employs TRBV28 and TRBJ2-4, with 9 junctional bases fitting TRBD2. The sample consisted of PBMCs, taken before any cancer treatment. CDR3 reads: CARGLALAKNIQYF. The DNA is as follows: TGTGCCAGAGGACTAGCGCTAGCCAAAAACATTCAGTACTTC. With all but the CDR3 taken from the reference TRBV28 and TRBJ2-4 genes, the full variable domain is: DVKVTQSSRYLVKRTGEKVFLECVQDMDHENMFWYRQDPGLGLRLIYFSYDVKMKEKGDIPEGYSVSREKKERFSLILESASTNQTSMYLCARGLALAKNIQYFGAGTRLSVL.